These 30 T cell receptor beta chains share one sample of origin, sequenced in a study of beta chain features in type 1 diabetes. Expressed TCRB transcripts were sequenced, since all the RNA that had been isolated was reverse transcribed. Method: immunoSEQ multiplex PCR; TCRdb's copy keeps in-frame clones and lacks some. The repertoire holds 300,000 to 400,000 clones, with 11% as singletons. Sequencing was done on a sample of naive CD4+ T cells from blood. These receptors were collected from a woman in her 30s in good health.

This clone was counted only a few times. The genes are TRBV10-3 and TRBJ2-1, with D hard to call. V was pared by 4 bases and J by 4 bases, with 11 bases between. The germline gives CDR1 ENHRY, CDR2 SYGVKD. The length of the CDR3 is 14 residues. The CDR3, as DNA: TGTGCCATCAGTGGTCCCGAGGAGTACAATGAGCAGTTCTTC. As protein: CAISGPEEYNEQFF.

The chain is built from TRBV14 and TRBJ2-1; D is unresolved. The CDR3 has 18 residues. Germline CDR1 SGHDN, CDR2 FVKESK. V was shortened by 3 bases and J by 0 bases, with 18 bases between the two germline ends. The chain's CDR3 is CASSQGNIAASSYNEQFF. The CDR3 DNA reads as TGTGCCAGCAGCCAGGGTAATATAGCCGCAAGCTCCTACAATGAGCAGTTCTTC. The variable domain in full, with the rest retrieved from reference TRBV14 and TRBJ2-1, is EAGVTQFPSHSVIEKGQTVTLRCDPISGHDNLYWYRRVMGKEIKFLLHFVKESKQDESGMPNNRFLAERTGGTYSTLKVQPAELEDSGVYFCASSQGNIAASSYNEQFFGPGTRLTVL.

This clone has a handful of counts. The CDR3 sequence is CASSPLQGARGYTF. The CDR3 DNA reads as TGTGCCAGCTCACCACTGCAGGGGGCGCGTGGCTACACCTTC. The rearrangement uses TRBV18 and TRBJ1-2; 8 nucleotides match TRBD1. The junction had 5 bases not matched to a gene; V was cut back by 1 base and J by 7 bases. Germline V lookup: CDR1 KGHSH, CDR2 LQKENI. This CDR3 comprises 14 residues.

The chain uses TRBV5-4 and TRBJ2-1; 9 bases fit TRBD2. The CDR3 covers 14 residues. Germline assignment: CDR1 SGHNT and CDR2 YYREEE (reference sequence). V shed 3 bases and J 7 bases; nucleotides not matched to a gene: 5. CDR3 region: CASSSGLAGNEQFF. CDR3 bases: TGTGCCAGCAGCTCGGGACTAGCTGGGAATGAGCAGTTCTTC.

This sequence joins TRBV7-3 and TRBJ1-1; 7 bases match TRBD1. Germline values: CDR1 SGHTA, CDR2 FQGTGA. Trimming removed 3 bases from V and 6 bases from J; junction bases left unmatched: 4. This CDR3 has 13 residues. The CDR3 bases are TGTGCCAGCAGCTTTGCGGGACAGTCTGAAGCTTTCTTT. It specifies CASSFAGQSEAFF.

The rearrangement joins TRBV6-5 to TRBJ2-7; D not resolved. Germline CDR1 is MNHEY and CDR2 is SVGAGI. V was clipped by 6 bases and J by 3 bases, with 6 bases between them. The CDR3 has 11 residues. Here the CDR3 reads CASSPSYEQYF. CDR3 nucleotides: TGTGCCAGCAGCCCCAGCTACGAGCAGTACTTC.

The V and J genes are TRBV30 and TRBJ2-1, with D unresolved. The length of the CDR3 is 12 residues. CDR1 and CDR2 from the germline V gene are GTSNPN and SVGIG (reference sequence). Trimming shortened V by 2 bases and J by 9 bases, and 11 bases separated the two germline ends. The CDR3 nucleotides read TGTGCCTGGAGTCAGCTCACGGGTGAGCAGTTCTTC. Its protein product is CAWSQLTGEQFF.

The table lists this clone with a few counts. The chain has TRBV7-9 and TRBJ1-2; a weak D match, TRBD1 (5 bases). Germline CDR1 reads SEHNR; CDR2 reads FQNEAQ (reference sequence). Deletions cut 3 bases from V and 0 bases from J, with 17 bases between. The CDR3 runs to 17 residues. As DNA, the CDR3 is TGTGCCAGCAGCTTCGACAGCGTACTACGTCCTAACTATGGCTACACCTTC. Encoded protein: CASSFDSVLRPNYGYTF.

The chain combines TRBV6-1 with TRBJ1-1; tentative D call: TRBD1 (5 bases). The CDR3 sequence is 15 residues long. V lost 7 bases and J lost 0, with 15 bases in between. Germline CDR1 reads MNHNS; CDR2 reads SASEGT. The CDR3 spells CASIKGFDVNTEAFF. The DNA of the CDR3 is TGTGCCAGCATTAAGGGGTTTGACGTGAACACTGAAGCTTTCTTT.

This clone was seen a few times. This chain links TRBV7-2 with TRBJ2-3, with 7 bases aligning to TRBD2. V shed 0 bases, J shed 0 bases, and the junction held 3 bases outside the gene matches. This CDR3 spans 16 amino acids. Per the germline V gene, CDR1 is SGHTA and CDR2 is FQGNSA. The CDR3 protein is CASSLAGAGSTDTQYF. The DNA of the CDR3 is TGTGCCAGCAGCTTAGCGGGAGCGGGGAGCACAGATACGCAGTATTTT.

V usage is TRBV18 and J usage is TRBJ2-1; D is unclear. Deletions cut 2 bases from V and 2 bases from J, with 4 bases between. Germline V gene data show CDR1 as KGHSH and CDR2 as LQKENI. This CDR3 comprises 13 residues. CDR3 nucleotides: TGTGCCAGCTCACCAGACACCTACAATGAGCAGTTCTTC. Protein product: CASSPDTYNEQFF.

The genes are TRBV7-6 and TRBJ2-3; D gene ambiguous. This CDR3 has 15 residues. V gave up 7 bases and J gave up 2 bases, with 16 bases separating them. The V gene's germline CDR1 is SGHVS and CDR2 FNYEAQ. In DNA form, the CDR3 reads TGTGCCAGCACCACCCGGTTGGGCTTCACAGATACGCAGTATTTT. Protein product: CASTTRLGFTDTQYF.

The genes are TRBV7-2 and TRBJ2-4; tentatively, D is TRBD1 (5 bases). V lost 3 bases, J lost 4 bases, and 7 bases lay in between. Germline V gene data show CDR1 as SGHTA and CDR2 as FQGNSA. This CDR3 is built from 13 residues. The CDR3 DNA reads TGTGCCAGCAGCTTTCCAGGGAAAAACATTCAGTACTTC. Its protein product is CASSFPGKNIQYF.

This clone has more than one count but fewer than ten. The chain recombines TRBV4-2 with TRBJ2-1; 7 bases map to TRBD2. Germline lookup yields CDR1 LGHNA and CDR2 YNFKEQ. V shed 1 base, J shed 5 bases, and the junction held 2 bases outside the gene matches. The CDR3 sequence is 14 residues long. The CDR3 loop is CASSQGDYNNEQFF. CDR3 nucleotide sequence: TGTGCCAGCAGCCAAGGGGACTACAACAATGAGCAGTTCTTC.

The V and J genes are TRBV7-2 and TRBJ2-1; 8 bases are a match to TRBD1. The CDR3 has 14 residues. V lost 3 bases and J lost 8; bases outside the gene matches: 6. Germline V gene sequence: CDR1 SGHTA, CDR2 FQGNSA. CDR3 loop: CASSFRTGFDEQFF. The CDR3 coding sequence is TGTGCCAGCAGCTTTAGGACAGGGTTCGATGAGCAGTTCTTC.

V and J are TRBV30 and TRBJ2-7, with TRBD2 identical over 9 bases. Germline V CDR1 and CDR2: GTSNPN, SVGIG (reference sequence). This CDR3 comprises 16 residues. V lost 0 bases to trimming and J lost 4 bases; unmatched junction nucleotides: 10. The CDR3 sequence: CAWSVRSGRGSYEQYF. DNA for the CDR3: TGTGCCTGGAGTGTACGTAGCGGGAGAGGTTCGTACGAGCAGTACTTC.

The chain is built from TRBV2 and TRBJ1-5; weak D call: TRBD1 (6 bases). CDR3 size: 13 residues. From germline, CDR1 is SNHLY and CDR2 FYNNEI. V lost 6 bases and J lost 5, with 11 bases in between. CDR3 sequence (DNA): TGTGCCAGCAGGGAGGACAGCCATCAGCCCCAGCATTTT. It translates to CASREDSHQPQHF.

The chain recombines TRBV7-2 with TRBJ2-1, with D perhaps matching TRBD2 (6 bases). The length of the CDR3 is 15 residues. Trimming removed 3 bases from V and 0 bases from J, with 9 bases in between. Germline-derived CDR1 and CDR2 are SGHTA and FQGNSA. For the CDR3, the DNA is TGTGCCAGCAGCTTTATGGGGGGCTCCTACAATGAGCAGTTCTTC. It encodes CASSFMGGSYNEQFF.

The chain has TRBV5-8 and TRBJ2-3; TRBD2 matches at 7 bases. From germline, CDR1 is SGHTS and CDR2 YDEGEE. V trimming: 2 bases; J trimming: 5 bases; junction bases outside the gene matches: 5. CDR3 length equals 14 residues. In DNA form, the CDR3 reads TGTGCCAGCAGCTTACGGGGGAGGGGAGATACGCAGTATTTT. This codes for CASSLRGRGDTQYF.

For the CDR3, the DNA is TGTGCCAGCAGCCAACGACTAGCGGGAGGGATCCAAGAGACCCAGTACTTC. Residues: CASSQRLAGGIQETQYF. This sequence joins TRBV4-2 and TRBJ2-5; 14 nucleotides agree with TRBD2. V trimming: 2 bases; J trimming: 1 base; junction bases outside the gene matches: 3. The CDR3 covers 17 residues. In germline, CDR1 is LGHNA, CDR2 YNFKEQ.

This clone came up a few times. Distinct nucleotide sequences in the sample also encode this CDR3. The chain joins TRBV18 to TRBJ2-7; D is perhaps TRBD2 (6 bases). The germline V gene has CDR1 KGHSH and CDR2 LQKENI. V was trimmed by 0 bases and J by 1 base, leaving 7 bases between them. The CDR3 runs 14 residues. CDR3 loop: CASSPPGTSYEQYF. In DNA, the CDR3 is TGTGCCAGCTCACCACCGGGGACTTCCTACGAGCAGTACTTC.

This clone was seen a handful of times. This chain links TRBV11-2 with TRBJ2-7; D unclear. Germline-derived CDR1 and CDR2 are SGHAT and FQNNGV. V lost 0 bases, J lost 6 bases, and 9 bases lay in between. The CDR3 loop spans 13 amino acids. CDR3 in DNA: TGTGCCAGCAGCTTAGAGCTGATTAGCGAGCAGTACTTC. Its protein product is CASSLELISEQYF.

The V and J genes are TRBV9 and TRBJ2-3; TRBD2 aligns across 12 bases. The V gene's germline CDR1 is SGDLS and CDR2 YYNGEE. V lost 3 bases and J lost 3; bases outside the gene matches: 5. The CDR3 is 16 residues long. The CDR3 DNA is TGTGCCAGCAGCGCCCTAGCGGGAGGGAAAACAGATACGCAGTATTTT. Encoded protein: CASSALAGGKTDTQYF.

In its sample, this clone was seen a few times. The chain joins TRBV19 to TRBJ1-5, with D hard to call. Germline lookup yields CDR1 LNHDA and CDR2 SQIVND (reference sequence). This CDR3 spans 14 amino acids. V lost 3 bases and J 2 bases, leaving 8 bases between the germline ends. In DNA form, the CDR3 reads TGTGCCAGTAGTATTAGCTTGGGCAATCAGCCCCAGCATTTT. This sequence encodes CASSISLGNQPQHF.

This clone has only a few counts. The rearrangement links TRBV9 to TRBJ2-3; D is undetermined. Trimming removed 0 bases at V and 2 bases at J, with 7 bases between. Germline values: CDR1 SGDLS, CDR2 YYNGEE. CDR3 length equals 14 residues. The CDR3 region has the DNA TGTGCCAGCAGCGTAGTGTCAGACACAGATACGCAGTATTTT. Translation gives CASSVVSDTDTQYF.

A few counts support this clone. V usage is TRBV29-1 and J usage is TRBJ1-3; D uncertain. The CDR3 is 13 amino acids. The V gene's germline CDR1 is SQVTM and CDR2 ANQGSEA. V lost 1 base to trimming and J lost 4 bases, with 8 bases between them. CDR3 sequence (DNA): TGCAGCGTTGAAGGAGTACCGGGAAACACCATATATTTT. It encodes CSVEGVPGNTIYF.

This clone showed up just a few times. The J gene is TRBJ2-3, the V gene TRBV11-2; TRBD2 agrees at 8 bases. Unmatched junction bases numbered 3, after V lost 3 bases and J lost 1 base. This CDR3 has 15 residues. Germline V gives CDR1 SGHAT, CDR2 FQNNGV. The CDR3 coding sequence is TGTGCCAGCAGCTTCCAAGCGGGAGGCACAGATACGCAGTATTTT. It translates to CASSFQAGGTDTQYF.

The J gene is TRBJ2-7, the V gene TRBV28, with 11 bases identical to TRBD1. Germline CDR1 MDHEN, CDR2 SYDVKM. V trimming: 3 bases; J trimming: 5 bases; junction bases outside the gene matches: 6. The CDR3 is made up of 15 amino acids. For the CDR3, the DNA is TGTGCCAGCAGTTTGCCCGGGACAGGGGGAAACGAGCAGTACTTC. It translates to CASSLPGTGGNEQYF.

This clone has just a few counts. J is TRBJ2-7 and V is TRBV6-5; D may be TRBD2 (5 bases). The CDR3 totals 14 residues. The germline gives CDR1 MNHEY, CDR2 SVGAGI. The V end lost 2 bases, the J end lost 0 bases, and 8 bases lay between the germline ends. CDR3 nucleotides: TGTGCCAGCAGTTACAGAGGGAACTCCTACGAGCAGTACTTC. Translated: CASSYRGNSYEQYF.

The chain joins TRBV19 to TRBJ2-4, with 9 bases that match TRBD2. CDR3 length: 15 residues. CDR1 and CDR2 from the germline V gene are LNHDA and SQIVND (reference sequence). Losses at the gene ends were 7 bases for V and 2 bases for J; bases not matched to a gene: 6. CDR3: CASTAASGTKNIQYF. The CDR3 coding sequence is TGTGCCAGTACAGCGGCTAGCGGGACCAAAAACATTCAGTACTTC.